Listed here is a single T cell receptor beta chain. The antigen remains unidentified. The data originate from a study of radiotherapy plus CTLA-4 blockade in lung cancer. Method: immunoSEQ multiplex PCR; TCRdb's copy keeps in-frame clones and lacks some. The top ten hold roughly 25% of the sample, which has approximately 94,000 clones, approximately 82% seen once. Study-level results: Subsequent to radiotherapy plus ipilimumab, tumor-derived TCR clones underwent expansion in blood.

The sequence came from a human donor with non-small cell lung cancer that progressed on radiotherapy plus ipilimumab. Sequencing was performed on peripheral blood, taken from a patient treated with radiotherapy plus ipilimumab.

CDR3 loop: CASSMTRTPNTEAFF. CDR3 nucleotide sequence: TGTGCCAGCAGTATGACCCGGACACCGAACACTGAAGCTTTCTTT. This chain connects TRBV6-5 to TRBJ1-1; perhaps TRBD1 as D (5 bases). This CDR3 region has 15 residues. V was pared by 5 bases and J by 1 base, with 14 bases between. Germline lookup yields CDR1 MNHEY and CDR2 SVGAGI.